This T cell receptor (beta chain) is from a study of a mutant IDH1 vaccine in newly diagnosed glioma. Study summary: Treated individuals were around 60% male and about 38% female, averaging roughly 38 years of age.

Details on this clone: The target antigen is unknown.

The time point denotes: week 11, during vaccination. Doses comprised 300 ug of mutant IDH1 20-mer peptide each, plus topical imiquimod. The germline V and J ends were trimmed by 2 bases and 5 bases, with 15 bases remaining between them. CDR1 and CDR2 from the germline V gene are SGHTA and FQGTGA. The CDR3 is made up of 15 amino acids. Libraries were prepared by immunoSEQ multiplex PCR; TCRdb keeps only in-frame clonotypes and omits some of them. This sample has about 25,000 clones; 55% to 75% occur once, and the top ten carry about 11%. The rearrangement links TRBV7-3 to TRBJ2-5; the D gene is possibly TRBD1 (6 bases). Sequenced here: peripheral blood mononuclear cells (PBMCs), sampled from a glioma patient whose treatment included an IDH1 peptide vaccine. The sequence was collected from a man younger than 35 with glioma. Some clones in this sample may be carry-over from other donors' samples. The CDR3 is CASSLGGGRQETQYF. CDR3 DNA sequence: TGTGCCAGCAGCTTAGGGGGCGGTCGCCAGGAGACCCAGTACTTC.